One T cell receptor beta chain is described in this entry. Participants, about 18 to 95 years old, spanned around 25 US areas. The study assigned cohorts using participant-reported clinical history. The repertoire was sequenced with immunoSEQ multiplex PCR; TCRdb's copy has only in-frame clones and lacks some. The data contain fewer than 150,000 clones, under 85% of them singletons. This record belongs to a study of blood T cell repertoires in COVID-19. Across the study: Some COVID-19 samples were acute and others convalescent; all came from the United States, Italy and Spain. The analysed material was cDNA or gDNA that came from T cells, B-cell-depleted T cells, or PBMCs.

The receptor comes from a woman under 30 who had been exposed to COVID-19. Material: PBMCs or T cells enriched from blood (not recorded which).

The CDR3 DNA reads as TGTGCCAGCAGCACAAGCTCCTACGAGCAGTACTTC. This translates into CASSTSSYEQYF. This rearrangement joins TRBV11-1 to TRBJ2-7; D is ambiguous. Germline V gene sequence: CDR1 SGHAT, CDR2 FQDESV (reference sequence). Deletions cut 5 bases from V and 0 bases from J, with 5 bases between. This CDR3 has 12 residues.